This entry lists 31 T cell receptor beta chains sequenced from one sample in a study of vaccination and CD4 T cells after COVID-19. Cultured CD4+ T-cell DNA underwent Oncomine TCR Beta short-read sequencing. TCRdb itself ran the PCR reads through MiXCR, one entry per CDR3 protein. The sample contains roughly 5,400 distinct CDR3 sequences, under 40% of which appear only once. No cognate antigen is known for these TCRs. Indicated treatment: approximately 11-day PBMC culture with coronavirus spike peptide pools or control peptides (ViraFEST assay). It was before the COVID-19 pandemic (2011-2018) that the unexposed donor's CD4+ T cells were collected. The sequenced sample consisted of CD4+ T cells from blood, cultured in vitro. These receptors originate from a human donor in good health.

The chain carries TRBV7-9 and TRBJ1-3, with D unresolved. V lost 1 base to trimming and J lost 6 bases, with 7 bases between them. CDR3 length equals 13 residues. The germline gives CDR1 SEHNR, CDR2 FQNEAQ (reference sequence). The CDR3 DNA sequence: TGTGCCAGCAGCTTAGGGTCGGTAAACACCATATATTTT. The encoded protein is CASSLGSVNTIYF.

A few counts support this clonotype. The V call is TRBV10-3, the J call TRBJ1-2; 7 bases agree with TRBD1. This CDR3 contains 14 residues. In germline, CDR1 is ENHRY, CDR2 SYGVKD. The J segment lost 4 bases and the V segment lost 10 bases, leaving 12 bases of the junction unmatched. The CDR3 sequence: CATQDPTGFYGYTF. The CDR3 DNA sequence: TGTGCCACCCAAGATCCGACAGGGTTCTATGGCTACACCTTC.

This chain links TRBV5-5 with TRBJ2-7; TRBD1 matches at 8 bases. V was clipped by 2 bases and J by 0 bases; unmatched bases: 4. The CDR3 contains 15 residues. The germline gives CDR1 SGHKS, CDR2 YYEKEE (reference sequence). CDR3 coding DNA: TGTGCCAGCAGCTTTCAGGGGGCGAGCTCCTACGAGCAGTACTTC. It encodes CASSFQGASSYEQYF.

The genes are TRBV6-1 and TRBJ1-1; maybe TRBD1 (6 bases). Trimming left V 3 bases short and J 9 bases short, with 17 bases between. Germline V CDR1 and CDR2: MNHNS, SASEGT. This CDR3 has 14 amino acids. The CDR3 spells CASSDRGGSVKAFF. The DNA of the CDR3 is TGTGCCAGCAGTGACAGAGGGGGGTCGGTCAAAGCTTTCTTT.

This clonotype came up a few times. The V and J genes are TRBV6-1 and TRBJ1-2; D possibly corresponds to TRBD1 (6 bases). This CDR3 has 17 amino acids. Germline V gene data show CDR1 as MNHNS and CDR2 as SASEGT. Trimming pared 2 bases from V and 2 bases from J, leaving 18 bases between. CDR3 DNA sequence: TGTGCCAGCAGTGAATGGTTATTCGGGGGCCTCAACTATGGCTACACCTTC. It yields the protein CASSEWLFGGLNYGYTF.

This clonotype turned up a few times. This rearrangement joins TRBV6-5 to TRBJ1-1; 9 nucleotides line up with TRBD1. Germline V CDR1 and CDR2: MNHEY, SVGAGI. This CDR3 spans 17 amino acids. The ends lost 4 bases at V and 1 base at J; junction bases unmatched: 10. The chain's CDR3 is CASSSSGTGSWNTEAFF. DNA of the CDR3: TGTGCCAGCAGTTCCTCCGGGACAGGGAGTTGGAACACTGAAGCTTTCTTT.

This clonotype showed up just a few times. The J gene is TRBJ1-1, the V gene TRBV19; D uncertain. This CDR3 has 13 residues. Trimming removed 3 bases from V and 1 base from J, with 6 bases in between. Germline loops: CDR1 LNHDA, CDR2 SQIVND (reference sequence). In DNA form, the CDR3 reads TGTGCCAGTAGTATCGGCAAGAACACTGAAGCTTTCTTT. Encoded protein: CASSIGKNTEAFF.

About this clonotype: The conserved closing phenylalanine or tryptophan is absent in this CDR3, likely reflecting a read error. The V gene is TRBV19, the J gene TRBJ2-5; TRBD2 agrees at 11 bases. The germline V gene has CDR1 LNHDA and CDR2 SQIVND (reference sequence). CDR3 size: 17 residues. Trimming cost V 5 bases and J 5 bases; bases outside gene matches: 13. CDR3 loop: CASSWLAGGLGRETQYS. The CDR3 DNA reads as TGTGCCAGTAGTTGGCTAGCGGGGGGCCTAGGCCGGGAGACCCAGTACTCC.

In DNA, the CDR3 is TGCAGCGTGGCTAGACAGGGAACGGCTGAAGCTTTCTTT. It translates to CSVARQGTAEAFF. The chain recombines TRBV29-1 with TRBJ1-1, with 7 bases that match TRBD1. The germline CDR1 and CDR2 sequences are SQVTM and ANQGSEA. V lost 6 bases, J lost 6 bases, and 10 bases stayed unmatched. CDR3 length: 13 residues. The variable domain in full, completed from reference TRBV29-1 and TRBJ1-1, reads SAVISQKPSRDICQRGTSLTIQCQVDSQVTMMFWYRQQPGQSLTLIATANQGSEATYESGFVIDKFPISRPNLTFSTLTVSNMSPEDSSIYLCSVARQGTAEAFFGQGTRLTVV.

The chain employs TRBV5-5 and TRBJ1-1, with 9 nucleotides matching TRBD1. Germline CDR1 and CDR2: SGHKS and YYEKEE (reference sequence). This CDR3 is 14 amino acids long. V trimming: 2 bases; J trimming: 4 bases; junction bases outside the gene matches: 3. CDR3 DNA sequence: TGTGCCAGCAGCTTCGGACAGGGGACCACTGAAGCTTTCTTT. This gives the protein CASSFGQGTTEAFF.

V and J are TRBV2 and TRBJ1-2; D gene uncertain. Between the trimmed V and J ends, which lost 8 bases and 0 bases, there was a span of 10 bases. There are 13 residues in the CDR3. Per germline, CDR1 SNHLY and CDR2 FYNNEI. CDR3 DNA sequence: TGTGCCAGCGCCATCAAGTCTAACTATGGCTACACCTTC. This gives the protein CASAIKSNYGYTF.

This clonotype has only a few counts. The rearrangement joins TRBV6-1 to TRBJ1-5; perhaps TRBD1 as D (6 bases). The V gene lost 5 bases and the J gene lost 7 bases, with 18 bases spanning the gap. Germline CDR1 is MNHNS and CDR2 is SASEGT. This CDR3 is 15 amino acids long. The CDR3 nucleotides are TGTGCCAGCAGTCAACCATCAGGGGCGGTACAGCCCCAGCATTTT. This codes for CASSQPSGAVQPQHF.

This rearrangement joins TRBV20-1 to TRBJ1-2; possible D gene TRBD1, 5 bases. Germline CDR1 is DFQATT and CDR2 is SNEGSKA (reference sequence). V was trimmed by 7 bases and J by 4 bases, leaving 13 bases between them. There are 12 residues in the CDR3. The CDR3 sequence: CSVTGDFYGYTF. The CDR3 DNA reads TGCAGTGTCACCGGGGACTTCTATGGCTACACCTTC.

By sample fraction, this clonotype is medium-sized. This rearrangement joins TRBV6-1 to TRBJ1-1, with a weak D call TRBD1 (6 bases). Trimming took 2 bases from V and 1 from J, leaving 14 bases between them. The CDR3 has 16 residues. Germline V lookup: CDR1 MNHNS, CDR2 SASEGT. The CDR3 spells CASSEMNGGPNTEAFF. Here the CDR3 DNA reads TGTGCCAGCAGTGAAATGAATGGGGGCCCGAACACTGAAGCTTTCTTT.

This clonotype was recorded only once. The chain employs TRBV15 and TRBJ2-5; a possible D gene is TRBD1 (6 bases). V lost 0 bases, J lost 4 bases, and 15 bases lay in between. The CDR3 is made up of 16 amino acids. Germline V gene lookup returns CDR1 LNHNV and CDR2 YYDKDF (reference sequence). CDR3: CATSRDRGTGPETQYF. The CDR3 coding sequence is TGTGCCACCAGCAGAGATCGGGGCACAGGGCCAGAGACCCAGTACTTC. Filled out from reference TRBV15 and TRBJ2-5, the complete variable domain reads DAMVIQNPRYQVTQFGKPVTLSCSQTLNHNVMYWYQQKSSQAPKLLFHYYDKDFNNEADTPDNFQSRRPNTSFCFLDIRSPGLGDTAMYLCATSRDRGTGPETQYFGPGTRLLVL.

This sequence joins TRBV12-3 or TRBV12-4 and TRBJ2-3; D gene unclear. The length of the CDR3 is 14 residues. Between the trimmed V and J ends, which lost 3 bases and 2 bases, there was a span of 9 bases. CDR3 sequence (DNA): TGTGCCAGCAGTTTCGGCGGTAACACAGATACGCAGTATTTT. Translating gives CASSFGGNTDTQYF.

This clonotype was detected a few times. The chain has TRBV20-1 and TRBJ1-5; tentative D call: TRBD1 (5 bases). CDR3 size: 15 residues. Germline V gene data show CDR1 as DFQATT and CDR2 as SNEGSKA (reference sequence). The V end was cut by 5 bases, the J end by 2 bases, with 16 bases between. In DNA form, the CDR3 reads TGCAGTGCTCGCGCGGGGGGAACTGGCAATCAGCCCCAGCATTTT. It specifies CSARAGGTGNQPQHF.

This chain joins TRBV6-1 and TRBJ2-7; the D is unclear. The J call is doubtful: the DNA matches TRBJ2-5 better. The germline V gene has CDR1 MNHNS and CDR2 SASEGT. The CDR3 is 15 amino acids. Here the CDR3 reads CASSPRAYNQETQYF. CDR3 nucleotides: TGTGCCAGCAGCCCCCGGGCCTACAACCAAGAGACCCAGTACTTC.

The chain uses TRBV2 and TRBJ2-7; perhaps TRBD2 as D (5 bases). This CDR3 has 13 amino acids. Trimming took off 7 bases at V and 0 bases at J, with 10 bases between the two ends. Germline CDR1 and CDR2: SNHLY and FYNNEI. CDR3 region: CASKREGSYEQYF. CDR3 nucleotide sequence: TGTGCCAGCAAAAGAGAGGGCTCCTACGAGCAGTACTTC.

This chain connects TRBV6-1 to TRBJ2-1; tentative D call: TRBD2 (5 bases). V dropped 6 bases and J dropped 0 bases, with 15 bases sitting between them. The CDR3 has 16 residues. CDR1 MNHNS and CDR2 SASEGT come from the germline V gene. The CDR3 reads CASRSYTGSSYNEQFF. In DNA, the CDR3 is TGTGCCAGCAGATCTTACACGGGGAGCTCCTACAATGAGCAGTTCTTC.

This clonotype was picked up one time. This chain links TRBV29-1 with TRBJ2-5, with 7 bases lining up with TRBD1. The V segment lost 7 bases and the J segment 3 bases; nucleotides outside the gene matches: 5. The CDR3 is made up of 12 amino acids. Germline V gene sequence: CDR1 SQVTM, CDR2 ANQGSEA. The CDR3 DNA reads as TGCAGCGCCGCCGGACAGGAAGAGACCCAGTACTTC. Amino acid sequence: CSAAGQEETQYF.

The chain has TRBV20-1 and TRBJ2-5, with D possibly being TRBD2 (5 bases). Germline CDR1 DFQATT, CDR2 SNEGSKA (reference sequence). This CDR3 is 14 amino acids long. The germline V and J ends were trimmed by 3 bases and 5 bases, with 16 bases remaining between them. CDR3: CSARSRLAWETQYF. In nucleotides, the CDR3 is TGCAGTGCTAGGTCTAGGCTAGCCTGGGAGACCCAGTACTTC.

This chain uses TRBV11-2 with TRBJ1-2; no clear D gene. This CDR3 has 13 amino acids. Germline loops: CDR1 SGHAT, CDR2 FQNNGV. V was clipped by 5 bases and J by 7 bases, with 14 bases between them. CDR3 residues: CASSARGVSGYTF. Here the CDR3 DNA reads TGTGCCAGCAGCGCACGCGGTGTCAGTGGCTACACCTTC.

This clonotype has more than one count but fewer than ten. V usage is TRBV6-1 and J usage is TRBJ2-2, with 8 positions matching TRBD1. V gave up 8 bases and J gave up 3 bases; unmatched junction bases: 5. This CDR3 is built from 14 residues. Germline V gives CDR1 MNHNS, CDR2 SASEGT. In DNA form, the CDR3 reads TGTGCCAGCCAGAAACAGGGGGACACCGGGGAGCTGTTTTTT. Translation: CASQKQGDTGELFF.

The J gene is TRBJ1-5, the V gene TRBV4-1; 7 bases are shared with TRBD1. The CDR3 is 15 residues long. V trimming: 4 bases; J trimming: 5 bases; junction bases outside the gene matches: 8. Germline-derived CDR1 and CDR2 are MGHRA and YSYEKL. Here the CDR3 DNA reads TGCGCCAGCAGCCGGGGGAATACAGGGGATCAGCCCCAGCATTTT. Translated, it gives CASSRGNTGDQPQHF.

This clonotype is labeled medium-sized (0.01 to 0.1%). The rearrangement links TRBV5-4 to TRBJ2-5; D call uncertain. In germline, CDR1 is SGHNT, CDR2 YYREEE (reference sequence). V was cut by 0 bases and J by 2 bases, with 8 bases left in between. CDR3 size: 14 residues. CDR3 sequence (DNA): TGTGCCAGCAGCTTGGGAAATTCGCAAGAGACCCAGTACTTC. Translating it yields CASSLGNSQETQYF.

This clonotype occurred once. J is TRBJ2-7 and V is TRBV12-3 or TRBV12-4, with D perhaps TRBD1 or TRBD2 (5 bases each). Deletions cut 6 bases from V and 9 bases from J, with 18 bases between. The CDR3 is 13 residues long. The CDR3: CASSPGQGFMQYF. DNA of the CDR3: TGTGCCAGCAGCCCGGGGCAGGGTTTCATGCAGTACTTC.

The V and J genes are TRBV19 and TRBJ2-5; D is perhaps TRBD1 (6 bases). V lost 4 bases to trimming and J lost 1 base, with 13 bases between them. Germline CDR1 reads LNHDA; CDR2 reads SQIVND (reference sequence). This CDR3 is 15 amino acids long. Written as DNA, the CDR3 is TGTGCCAGTAGTACAGGCAGGGGAACCCAAGAGACCCAGTACTTC. Its protein product is CASSTGRGTQETQYF. The full variable domain, rest sourced from reference TRBV19 and TRBJ2-5, is DGGITQSPKYLFRKEGQNVTLSCEQNLNHDAMYWYRQDPGQGLRLIYYSQIVNDFQKGDIAEGYSVSREKKESFPLTVTSAQKNPTAFYLCASSTGRGTQETQYFGPGTRLLVL.

The V gene is TRBV7-2, the J gene TRBJ1-5, with 7 positions matching TRBD1. Germline-derived CDR1 and CDR2 are SGHTA and FQGNSA. Trimming took 4 bases from V and 4 from J; bases not matched to a gene: 4. This CDR3 is 14 amino acids long. CDR3 in DNA: TGTGCCAGCAGCTCCCGACAGGGAAATCAGCCCCAGCATTTT. Translation: CASSSRQGNQPQHF.

The V call is TRBV30, the J call TRBJ1-6; possibly TRBD1 for D (6 bases). Germline V gives CDR1 GTSNPN, CDR2 SVGIG (reference sequence). This CDR3 has 17 residues. Deletions cut 0 bases from V and 5 bases from J, with 17 bases between. CDR3 sequence reads: CAWSVPPFGQNNSPLHF. The CDR3 DNA sequence: TGTGCCTGGAGTGTACCACCGTTTGGACAGAATAATTCACCCCTCCACTTT.

This clonotype is labeled as large (0.1 to 1%). This chain uses TRBV7-2 with TRBJ1-2, with 8 bases that match TRBD1. The germline gives CDR1 SGHTA, CDR2 FQGNSA. This CDR3 has 15 residues. J gave up 7 bases and V 4 bases, and 11 bases lay outside the gene matches. For the CDR3, the DNA is TGTGCCAGCAGCTCGTACCAGACAGGGGTCGGTGGCTACACCTTC. Translated, it gives CASSSYQTGVGGYTF.